This entry lists 27 T cell receptor beta chains sequenced from one sample in a study of shared clonotypes between healthy human individuals. The data were produced by immunoSEQ multiplex PCR, yet TCRdb's version contains in-frame clones alone and is incomplete. The sample yields roughly 2,300,000 clones, around 92% seen once. Sample: naive CD4+ T cells from PBMCs. Stated subset: CD45RA+ positively selected. These receptor sequences come from a man younger than 35 in good health. Some clones in this sample may be carry-over from other donors' samples.

The CDR3 DNA sequence: TGTGCCATCAGTGAGTCAGTAGCGGGAGGTAGAACCGGGGAGCTGTTTTTT. Protein product: CAISESVAGGRTGELFF. This rearrangement joins TRBV10-3 to TRBJ2-2, with TRBD2 identical over 10 bases. CDR1 is ENHRY and CDR2 is SYGVKD in the germline V gene. The CDR3 contains 17 residues. J was trimmed by 5 bases and V by 0 bases; bases with no gene match: 6.

In this sample, this clone turned up once. The V call is TRBV28, the J call TRBJ2-4; TRBD2 matches 14 bases. The V gene's germline CDR1 is MDHEN and CDR2 SYDVKM. The CDR3 is 16 residues long. J gave up 11 bases and V 4 bases, and 10 bases lay outside the gene matches. The CDR3 DNA reads TGTGCCAGCAGTTCCCCGGGACTAGCGGGAGTTTTCCTTCAGTACTTC. This sequence encodes CASSSPGLAGVFLQYF. Drawing the rest from reference TRBV28 and TRBJ2-4, the complete variable domain is DVKVTQSSRYLVKRTGEKVFLECVQDMDHENMFWYRQDPGLGLRLIYFSYDVKMKEKGDIPEGYSVSREKKERFSLILESASTNQTSMYLCASSSPGLAGVFLQYFGAGTRLSVL.

The V call is TRBV19, the J call TRBJ1-2; TRBD1 might be the D (5 bases). V lost 5 bases to trimming and J lost 0 bases, with 16 bases between them. This CDR3 spans 16 amino acids. CDR1 is LNHDA and CDR2 is SQIVND in the germline V gene (reference sequence). The chain's CDR3 is CASSRQGRGANYGYTF. The CDR3 DNA reads TGTGCCAGTAGTCGCCAAGGAAGGGGAGCTAACTATGGCTACACCTTC.

The rearrangement links TRBV6-1 to TRBJ1-2; TRBD1 might be the D (6 bases). Germline CDR1 and CDR2: MNHNS and SASEGT. The CDR3 is 14 residues long. The germline V and J ends were trimmed by 7 bases and 8 bases, with 20 bases remaining between them. CDR3 loop: CASNRSGGARGYTF. The CDR3 coding sequence is TGTGCCAGCAACCGAAGTGGGGGGGCGAGGGGCTACACCTTC.

The V call is TRBV25-1, the J call TRBJ2-1; D uncertain. Germline CDR1 reads MGHDK; CDR2 reads SYGVNS. The CDR3 is made up of 16 amino acids. Trimming cost V 3 bases and J 0 bases, with 12 bases left between them. CDR3 DNA: TGTGCCAGCAGTGAGATCGACATCTACTCCTACAATGAGCAGTTCTTC. Translated: CASSEIDIYSYNEQFF.

This rearrangement joins TRBV2 to TRBJ1-5, with TRBD1 identical over 8 bases. This CDR3 is built from 16 residues. CDR1 is SNHLY and CDR2 is FYNNEI in the germline V gene. Trimming took 4 bases from V and 3 from J; bases not matched to a gene: 8. CDR3 residues: CASSGQGARNNQPQHF. CDR3 sequence (DNA): TGTGCCAGCAGTGGGCAGGGGGCTCGGAACAATCAGCCCCAGCATTTT.

The genes are TRBV5-1 and TRBJ1-1; the D is unclear. The CDR3 sequence is 16 residues long. The V gene lost 1 base and the J gene lost 0 bases, with 13 bases spanning the gap. Looked up from germline, CDR1 is SGHRS and CDR2 is YFSETQ. Here the CDR3 reads CASSLSASEMNTEAFF. CDR3 coding DNA: TGCGCCAGCAGCTTGTCCGCAAGCGAAATGAACACTGAAGCTTTCTTT.

The chain combines TRBV5-4 with TRBJ2-7; D is possibly TRBD1 or TRBD2 (5 bases each). Germline lookup yields CDR1 SGHNT and CDR2 YYREEE (reference sequence). The V end lost 4 bases, the J end lost 6 bases, and 14 bases lay between the germline ends. This CDR3 spans 13 amino acids. In DNA form, the CDR3 reads TGTGCCAGCAGCGTGGGACCCCCGGGCGAGCAGTACTTC. It specifies CASSVGPPGEQYF. The complete variable domain, with remaining parts taken from reference TRBV5-4 and TRBJ2-7, reads ETGVTQSPTHLIKTRGQQVTLRCSSQSGHNTVSWYQQALGQGPQFIFQYYREEENGRGNFPPRFSGLQFPNYSSELNVNALELDDSALYLCASSVGPPGEQYFGPGTRLTVT.

Points on this clone: Other DNA sequences in this specimen translate into the identical CDR3. The rearrangement links TRBV5-1 to TRBJ2-5; the D call may be TRBD1 or TRBD2 (6 bases each). Trimming stripped 0 bases from V and 1 base from J, with 10 bases between. The CDR3 has 15 amino acids. Germline V CDR1 and CDR2: SGHRS, YFSETQ. The CDR3 loop reads CASSLGPGAQETQYF. The CDR3 bases are TGCGCCAGCAGCTTGGGACCGGGGGCCCAAGAGACCCAGTACTTC. The variable domain in full, completed from reference TRBV5-1 and TRBJ2-5, reads KAGVTQTPRYLIKTRGQQVTLSCSPISGHRSVSWYQQTPGQGLQFLFEYFSETQRNKGNFPGRFSGRQFSNSRSEMNVSTLELGDSALYLCASSLGPGAQETQYFGPGTRLLVL.

The chain joins TRBV29-1 to TRBJ2-3; 7 nucleotides line up with TRBD2. The germline CDR1 and CDR2 sequences are SQVTM and ANQGSEA. CDR3 length equals 14 residues. J was trimmed by 2 bases and V by 7 bases; bases with no gene match: 9. In DNA form, the CDR3 reads TGCAGCGCCCGACTAGCCACTTACACAGATACGCAGTATTTT. Protein product: CSARLATYTDTQYF.

The CDR3 loop is CASSQTDPGLAAQETQYF. CDR3 sequence (DNA): TGCGCCAGCAGCCAAACTGATCCCGGACTAGCGGCTCAAGAGACCCAGTACTTC. This chain uses TRBV4-1 with TRBJ2-5; 10 nucleotides line up with TRBD2. Germline loops: CDR1 MGHRA, CDR2 YSYEKL. With V trimmed by 2 bases and J by 2 bases, 11 bases remained unmatched. CDR3 length: 18 residues.

The V call is TRBV2, the J call TRBJ2-1; 13 nucleotides agree with TRBD2. Germline V gene sequence: CDR1 SNHLY, CDR2 FYNNEI. The CDR3 totals 15 residues. Trimming cost V 6 bases and J 8 bases; bases outside gene matches: 7. CDR3 sequence: CASRRTSGSADEQFF. The CDR3 coding sequence is TGTGCCAGCAGGAGGACTAGCGGGAGTGCGGATGAGCAGTTCTTC. The entire variable domain, with the rest obtained from reference TRBV2 and TRBJ2-1, is as follows: EPEVTQTPSHQVTQMGQEVILRCVPISNHLYFYWYRQILGQKVEFLVSFYNNEISEKSEIFDDQFSVERPDGSNFTLKIRSTKLEDSAMYFCASRRTSGSADEQFFGPGTRLTVL.

The chain links TRBV9 to TRBJ2-3, with a weak D call TRBD2 (6 bases). Trimming pared 4 bases from V and 4 bases from J, leaving 13 bases between. CDR3 length: 14 amino acids. In germline, CDR1 is SGDLS, CDR2 YYNGEE. The CDR3 DNA is TGTGCCAGCAGCTTCGCACCGGGAGCAGATACGCAGTATTTT. Residues: CASSFAPGADTQYF.

The rearrangement links TRBV4-2 to TRBJ2-7; D gene unclear. Germline V gives CDR1 LGHNA, CDR2 YNFKEQ. Trimming left V 0 bases short and J 5 bases short, with 8 bases between. The CDR3 totals 13 residues. This CDR3 reads CASSQESDNEQYF. For the CDR3, the DNA is TGTGCCAGCAGCCAAGAGTCCGATAACGAGCAGTACTTC.

About this clone itself: Other DNA sequences in this specimen translate into the identical CDR3. The CDR3 region is CASSLTAYGYTF. The CDR3 DNA reads as TGTGCCAGCAGCTTGACAGCCTATGGCTACACCTTC. The rearrangement uses TRBV5-6 and TRBJ1-2; D is undetermined. The V end was cut by 1 base, the J end by 4 bases, with 5 bases between. The germline V gene encodes CDR1 SGHDT and CDR2 YYEEEE. CDR3 size: 12 residues.

With regard to this clone: Other nucleotide sequences in the sample specify the same CDR3. The chain has TRBV7-2 and TRBJ2-1; 12 positions match TRBD2. This CDR3 contains 15 residues. V lost 5 bases, J lost 4 bases, and 3 bases stayed unmatched. The germline V gene has CDR1 SGHTA and CDR2 FQGNSA. As DNA, the CDR3 is TGTGCCAGCAGCCTGACTAGCGGGAGATACAATGAGCAGTTCTTC. Translation: CASSLTSGRYNEQFF.

The chain links TRBV29-1 to TRBJ2-3, with TRBD2 identical over 7 bases. With 3 bases clipped from V and 9 bases from J, the junction kept 0 bases outside the gene matches. CDR3 size: 10 residues. Per the germline V gene, CDR1 is SQVTM and CDR2 is ANQGSEA. The CDR3, as DNA: TGCAGCGTTGAGCGGGGGACGCAGTATTTT. It codes for CSVERGTQYF.

This chain uses TRBV29-1 with TRBJ1-2; weak D call: TRBD1 (6 bases). The ends were cut back, 4 bases at V and 6 bases at J, with 12 bases in the middle. Germline assignment: CDR1 SQVTM and CDR2 ANQGSEA. The length of the CDR3 is 12 residues. The CDR3 bases are TGCAGCGTTGGAACAGGGCAGGATGGCTACACCTTC. It specifies CSVGTGQDGYTF.

This chain uses TRBV5-4 with TRBJ2-2; tentatively, D is TRBD1 (5 bases). This CDR3 comprises 14 residues. V was pared by 1 base and J by 7 bases, with 11 bases between. Germline V gene lookup returns CDR1 SGHNT and CDR2 YYREEE (reference sequence). The CDR3 DNA is TGTGCCAGCAGCTTGATAGGGGCGCGCGGGGAGCTGTTTTTT. Encoded protein: CASSLIGARGELFF.

V and J are TRBV9 and TRBJ1-2, with 7 bases lining up with TRBD1. This CDR3 contains 15 residues. Germline trimming cut 0 bases from V and 3 bases from J; bases unmatched to any gene: 5. Germline V CDR1 and CDR2: SGDLS, YYNGEE. The CDR3: CASSVVEGADYGYTF. The CDR3 DNA sequence: TGTGCCAGCAGCGTAGTGGAGGGGGCGGACTATGGCTACACCTTC.

The chain couples TRBV12-5 to TRBJ2-3; the match to TRBD2 covers 9 bases. The CDR3 covers 18 residues. Germline lookup yields CDR1 LGHNT and CDR2 FRNRAP. V trimming: 4 bases; J trimming: 0 bases; junction bases outside the gene matches: 11. The chain's CDR3 is CASGSPGGRAWSTDTQYF. The CDR3 nucleotides are TGTGCTAGTGGTTCTCCTGGCGGGAGGGCTTGGAGCACAGATACGCAGTATTTT.

The chain links TRBV7-2 to TRBJ1-2; D gene unclear. Trimming removed 6 bases from V and 8 bases from J, with 13 bases in between. Germline assignment: CDR1 SGHTA and CDR2 FQGNSA. The CDR3 is 12 amino acids. The CDR3 spells CASSSGPLGYTF. The CDR3 DNA sequence: TGTGCCAGCAGTTCCGGGCCTTTGGGCTACACCTTC.

The rearrangement joins TRBV5-5 to TRBJ1-2, with 9 nucleotides matching TRBD1. Germline CDR1 is SGHKS and CDR2 is YYEKEE (reference sequence). V shed 3 bases and J 1 base; nucleotides not matched to a gene: 7. CDR3 length equals 16 residues. The CDR3 reads CASSSRDRARNYGYTF. The CDR3 DNA reads TGTGCCAGCAGCTCCCGGGACAGGGCCCGTAACTATGGCTACACCTTC.

The chain joins TRBV29-1 to TRBJ2-1; TRBD2 might be the D (6 bases). CDR1 and CDR2 from the germline V gene are SQVTM and ANQGSEA. V lost 6 bases and J 6 bases, leaving 18 bases between the germline ends. This CDR3 has 14 residues. The DNA of the CDR3 is TGCAGCGTCCTGACTAGGATTGAAAGCAATGAGCAGTTCTTC. It yields the protein CSVLTRIESNEQFF.

The V and J genes are TRBV10-3 and TRBJ2-3; 8 nucleotides align to TRBD2. The CDR3 has 16 amino acids. V was pared by 5 bases and J by 4 bases, with 11 bases of the junction left unmatched. Per germline, CDR1 ENHRY and CDR2 SYGVKD. The CDR3 spells CAISKDAGGGADTQYF. CDR3 coding DNA: TGTGCCATCAGTAAGGATGCGGGAGGAGGGGCAGATACGCAGTATTTT.

The J gene is TRBJ2-7, the V gene TRBV5-1, with 8 positions matching TRBD2. The CDR3 extends over 16 amino acids. Germline assignment: CDR1 SGHRS and CDR2 YFSETQ. The trim removed 4 bases at V and 6 bases at J, leaving 15 bases unmatched. CDR3 residues: CASSPVVGLGPGEQYF. DNA for the CDR3: TGCGCCAGCAGCCCGGTCGTGGGACTAGGTCCTGGCGAGCAGTACTTC.

This clone has just a few counts. The chain couples TRBV7-9 to TRBJ1-1; 8 bases line up with TRBD1. This CDR3 contains 15 residues. The V gene's germline CDR1 is SEHNR and CDR2 FQNEAQ (reference sequence). V lost 4 bases to trimming and J lost 5 bases; unmatched junction nucleotides: 9. CDR3 DNA sequence: TGTGCCAGCAGCTCGGACAGGGCGCGGGGTACTGAAGCTTTCTTT. Its translation: CASSSDRARGTEAFF.